This T cell receptor beta chain is from a study of blood T cells in healthy people across ages. Overall study results and limits: Unsorted PBMC input precluded a conclusive naive versus antigen-experienced comparison. Significant beta diversity loss was already apparent by age roughly 38, declining roughly linearly.

The CDR3 totals 14 residues. Trimming removed 7 bases from V and 2 bases from J; junction bases left unmatched: 8. For this clonotype: Its specificity is unknown.

Using a J-beta primer mix together with a sample-barcoded 5' primer, a second PCR was run for roughly 7 to 12 cycles. TCRdb re-derived calls from the 5' RACE reads in MiXCR, one entry per CDR3 protein. The repertoire holds 660,000 or so distinct CDR3 sequences, under 70% seen once, with approximately 40% in the top ten. The chain is built from TRBV12-3 or TRBV12-4 and TRBJ2-7, with 7 bases that match TRBD1. The receptor's source is a man in his sixties in good health. Sequences were obtained from blood. CDR3 in amino acids: CASIDTGTAYEQYF. The CDR3 DNA reads as TGTGCCAGCATTGATACTGGGACAGCCTACGAGCAGTACTTC.